The sequence of this T cell receptor (beta chain) was determined in a study of CXCR3-negative and CXCR3-positive naive CD8 T cells. Sorts that each held a few hundred thousand cells were run in triplicate for every CD8+ T cell subset. Among CD8+ T cells, naive ones were CD45RO-CCR7+CD27+CD95-. For this clonotype: Antigen specificity is unknown.

Findings and limits, study-wide: Diversity proved comparably high across both naive subsets and much lower in memory CD8+ cells. Cryopreservation partially lowered CXCR3 expression, so most assays used fresh PBMCs.

CDR1 DFQATT and CDR2 SNEGSKA come from the germline V gene (reference sequence). The CDR3 loop spans 16 amino acids. TRB cDNA was prepared as libraries by UMI-labeled 5' RACE. TCRdb re-called the 5' RACE reads and shows each CDR3 protein once, DNA omitted. This table holds approximately 56,000 distinct CDR3 sequences. V gene TRBV20-1 combines with J gene TRBJ2-7. The receptor was isolated from a human donor in good health. Some clones in this sample may be carry-over from other donors' samples. Sequencing was carried out using naive CXCR3- CD8+ T cells from blood. Noted subset: CD45RO-CCR7+CD27+CD95- naive CD8+ T cells lacking CXCR3 (TNR3-). CDR3 amino acids: CSARDSSYQIAYEQYF.